This note documents a single T cell receptor (beta chain) sequence. This specimen belongs to a study of blood T cell repertoires in COVID-19. Enrolled through a virtual design, the participants were between roughly 18 and 90 years of age and came from 24 US areas. There are 13 residues in the CDR3. CDR1 SGDLS and CDR2 YYNGEE come from the germline V gene. V was pared by 0 bases and J by 3 bases, with 4 bases between. Original analysis: By means of reference gene primer amplification, nucleated cell counts were estimated. TCRdb's table, derived via immunoSEQ multiplex PCR, lists solely in-frame clones and lacks some. V and J calls and clone size follow that table, whereas D and trimming were derived from the DNA. Among around 390,000 clones listed, more than 75% were seen once.

The material sequenced was PBMCs or T cells enriched from blood (not recorded which). This receptor was identified in a woman aged 45-59 years who had recovered from COVID-19. J is TRBJ1-5 and V is TRBV9; D gene unclear. The CDR3 bases are TGTGCCAGCAGCGTAGGAGACAATCAGCCCCAGCATTTT. Encoded protein: CASSVGDNQPQHF. The variable domain in full, with the rest retrieved from reference TRBV9 and TRBJ1-5, is DSGVTQTPKHLITATGQRVTLRCSPRSGDLSVYWYQQSLDQGLQFLIQYYNGEERAKGNILERFSAQQFPDLHSELNLSSLELGDSALYFCASSVGDNQPQHFGDGTRLSIL.